The table lists the clone carrying this T cell receptor (beta chain) with many counts. Each of the donors had roughly 9.4 milliliters of peripheral blood drawn into EDTA-treated Vacutainer tubes. The CDR3 has 11 amino acids. V was cut by 4 bases and J by 3 bases, with 4 bases left in between. Germline loops: CDR1 MNHEY, CDR2 SVGEGT. The authors ran a second PCR of roughly 6 to 12 cycles using a sample-barcoded 5' primer and a J-beta primer mix. From the 5' RACE reads, TCRdb called clonotypes with MiXCR, one entry per CDR3 protein. This sample yields around 800,000 distinct CDR3 sequences, of which roughly 44% are seen a single time; about 19% belongs to the top ten. The sample originates from a study of blood T cells in healthy people across ages.

Sequenced input: blood. J is TRBJ2-7 and V is TRBV6-2 or TRBV6-3; D is undetermined. This receptor was taken from a man in his sixties in good health. This CDR3 reads CASSFDYEQYF. Here the CDR3 DNA reads TGTGCCAGCAGTTTTGACTACGAGCAGTACTTC.